This T cell receptor (beta chain) was retrieved from a study of T-cell memory formation after mild COVID-19. Study findings and constraints: Whether second-wave clones peaking at day 37 were SARS-CoV-2 specific went unconfirmed.

TCRdb reprocessed the 5' RACE reads with MiXCR, giving one entry per CDR3 protein. The sample carries 250,000 to 300,000 distinct CDR3 sequences, about 16% recorded once. Trimming stripped 5 bases from V and 0 bases from J, with 11 bases between. Germline V gene sequence: CDR1 SGHTA, CDR2 FQGTGA. The CDR3 is 14 amino acids. This clonotype showed up just a few times. What it binds is unknown. The specimen was PBMCs or a T cell subset sorted from them (not recorded which). The receptor's source is a man younger than 35 who had mild COVID-19 (a few samples of this study predate the infection). Cell type and time point are not known. This rearrangement joins TRBV7-3 to TRBJ2-7; the D gene could be TRBD1 or TRBD2 (5 bases each). CDR3 sequence reads: CASSPGASSYEQYF. In DNA, the CDR3 is TGTGCCAGCAGCCCCGGGGCTTCCTCCTACGAGCAGTACTTC.